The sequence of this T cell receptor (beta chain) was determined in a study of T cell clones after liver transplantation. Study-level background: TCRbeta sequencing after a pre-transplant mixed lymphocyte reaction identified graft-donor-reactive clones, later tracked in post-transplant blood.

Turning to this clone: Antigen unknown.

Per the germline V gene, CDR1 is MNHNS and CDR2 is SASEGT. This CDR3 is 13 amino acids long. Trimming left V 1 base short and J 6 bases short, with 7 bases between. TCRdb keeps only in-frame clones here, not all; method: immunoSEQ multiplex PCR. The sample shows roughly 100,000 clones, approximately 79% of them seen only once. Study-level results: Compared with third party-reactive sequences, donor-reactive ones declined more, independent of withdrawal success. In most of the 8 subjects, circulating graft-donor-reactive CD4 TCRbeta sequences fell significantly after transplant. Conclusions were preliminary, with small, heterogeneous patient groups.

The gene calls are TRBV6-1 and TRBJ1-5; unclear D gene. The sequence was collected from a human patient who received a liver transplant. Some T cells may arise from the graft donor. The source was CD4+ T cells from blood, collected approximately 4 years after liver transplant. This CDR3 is CASSEVAVQPQHF. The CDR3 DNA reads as TGTGCCAGCAGTGAAGTGGCGGTTCAGCCCCAGCATTTT.